The rows below give T cell receptor beta chains drawn from one sample of a study of blood T cell repertoires in COVID-19. Libraries were prepared by immunoSEQ multiplex PCR; TCRdb keeps only in-frame clonotypes and omits some of them. The table shows 70,000 to 100,000 clones, with around 88% occurring only once. What was sequenced was peripheral blood. All receptors come from a woman aged 55-70 years with COVID-19, enrolled during active disease. Both conserved end residues are part of each CDR3. The order of the fields is CDR3 protein, CDR3 DNA, CDR3 length, D gene, clone size, V gene, J gene. D genes are given only for firm matches. Clone sizes are given selectively: once, few, many, or a class where the clone is expanded.

cdr3_aa: CASSLTPEGRGYTF
cdr3_nt: TGTGCCAGCAGTTTAACCCCGGAGGGCCGGGGCTACACCTTC
cdr3_length: 14
d_call: .
clone_size: few
v_call: TRBV27
j_call: TRBJ1-2

cdr3_aa: CASSTGGGNEQYF
cdr3_nt: TGTGCCAGCTCGACAGGGGGCGGGAACGAGCAGTACTTC
cdr3_length: 13
d_call: TRBD1
clone_size: .
v_call: TRBV18
j_call: TRBJ2-7

cdr3_aa: CATPMGISTGTRNTGELFF
cdr3_nt: TGTGCCACCCCCATGGGTATCAGTACCGGGACACGGAACACCGGGGAGCTGTTTTTT
cdr3_length: 19
d_call: .
clone_size: .
v_call: TRBV7-9
j_call: TRBJ2-2

cdr3_aa: CASSYEETQYF
cdr3_nt: TGTGCCAGCAGTTACGAGGAGACCCAGTACTTC
cdr3_length: 11
d_call: .
clone_size: .
v_call: TRBV6-2/TRBV6-3
j_call: TRBJ2-5

cdr3_aa: CASGSLETQYF
cdr3_nt: TGTGCTAGTGGTTCATTGGAGACCCAGTACTTC
cdr3_length: 11
d_call: .
clone_size: .
v_call: TRBV12-5
j_call: TRBJ2-5

cdr3_aa: CASGPGQGVNEQFF
cdr3_nt: TGTGCCAGCGGACCGGGACAGGGAGTCAATGAGCAGTTCTTC
cdr3_length: 14
d_call: TRBD1
clone_size: .
v_call: TRBV2
j_call: TRBJ2-1

cdr3_aa: CASSPQANYGYTF
cdr3_nt: TGTGCCAGCAGCCCGCAGGCTAACTATGGCTACACCTTC
cdr3_length: 13
d_call: .
clone_size: .
v_call: TRBV7-3
j_call: TRBJ1-2

cdr3_aa: CASSITVTYEQYF
cdr3_nt: TGTGCCAGTAGTATTACGGTTACCTACGAGCAGTACTTC
cdr3_length: 13
d_call: .
clone_size: .
v_call: TRBV19
j_call: TRBJ2-7

cdr3_aa: CARSRLPLGAGPGNSPLHF
cdr3_nt: TGCGCCCGCAGCCGCCTCCCATTGGGGGCGGGCCCCGGCAATTCACCCCTCCACTTT
cdr3_length: 19
d_call: .
clone_size: .
v_call: TRBV4-1
j_call: TRBJ1-6

cdr3_aa: CASSLRFGGAEYNEQFF
cdr3_nt: TGTGCCAGCAGCTTAAGGTTTGGGGGGGCCGAATACAATGAGCAGTTCTTC
cdr3_length: 17
d_call: .
clone_size: few
v_call: TRBV7-3
j_call: TRBJ2-1

cdr3_aa: CASSYSLLGNEKLFF
cdr3_nt: TGTGCCAGCAGTTACTCACTCCTCGGTAATGAAAAACTGTTTTTT
cdr3_length: 15
d_call: .
clone_size: once
v_call: TRBV6-5
j_call: TRBJ1-4

cdr3_aa: CASSTGTEAFF
cdr3_nt: TGTGCCAGTAGTACGGGCACTGAAGCTTTCTTT
cdr3_length: 11
d_call: .
clone_size: .
v_call: TRBV19
j_call: TRBJ1-1

cdr3_aa: CASSHYNEQYF
cdr3_nt: TGTGCCAGCAGCCACTACAACGAGCAGTACTTC
cdr3_length: 11
d_call: .
clone_size: few
v_call: TRBV11-2
j_call: TRBJ2-7

cdr3_aa: CASSRRTDTEAFF
cdr3_nt: TGTGCCAGCAGCAGAAGGACAGACACTGAAGCTTTCTTT
cdr3_length: 13
d_call: .
clone_size: .
v_call: TRBV7-2
j_call: TRBJ1-1

cdr3_aa: CAWLYTGLNYGYTF
cdr3_nt: TGTGCCTGGTTATATACGGGACTGAACTATGGCTACACCTTC
cdr3_length: 14
d_call: .
clone_size: .
v_call: TRBV30
j_call: TRBJ1-2

cdr3_aa: CASSQVLNQPQHF
cdr3_nt: TGTGCCAGCAGCCAAGTTCTCAATCAGCCCCAGCATTTT
cdr3_length: 13
d_call: .
clone_size: .
v_call: TRBV3-1/TRBV3-2
j_call: TRBJ1-5

cdr3_aa: CASSLGTVSNQPQHF
cdr3_nt: TGTGCCAGCAGCTTAGGGACAGTAAGCAATCAGCCCCAGCATTTT
cdr3_length: 15
d_call: .
clone_size: .
v_call: TRBV7-9
j_call: TRBJ1-5

cdr3_aa: CASSLPGQGYNEQFF
cdr3_nt: TGTGCCAGCAGCTTACCTGGACAGGGTTACAATGAGCAGTTCTTC
cdr3_length: 15
d_call: TRBD1
clone_size: .
v_call: TRBV5-4
j_call: TRBJ2-1

cdr3_aa: CASSLAVSSNEQFF
cdr3_nt: TGTGCCAGCAGCTTAGCGGTCAGTTCCAATGAGCAGTTCTTC
cdr3_length: 14
d_call: .
clone_size: .
v_call: TRBV7-2
j_call: TRBJ2-1

cdr3_aa: CASSLAGGPDTQYF
cdr3_nt: TGTGCCAGCAGTCTAGCGGGGGGGCCAGATACGCAGTATTTT
cdr3_length: 14
d_call: TRBD2
clone_size: .
v_call: TRBV6-5
j_call: TRBJ2-3

cdr3_aa: CASRQGGGQPQHF
cdr3_nt: TGTGCCAGCAGACAGGGGGGGGGTCAGCCCCAGCATTTT
cdr3_length: 13
d_call: TRBD1
clone_size: .
v_call: TRBV7-8
j_call: TRBJ1-5

cdr3_aa: CASSFPLRNEQFF
cdr3_nt: TGTGCCAGCAGCTTCCCACTCCGGAATGAGCAGTTCTTC
cdr3_length: 13
d_call: .
clone_size: .
v_call: TRBV7-2
j_call: TRBJ2-1

cdr3_aa: CASSLQAGGGYTF
cdr3_nt: TGCGCCAGCAGCTTACAGGCCGGAGGGGGCTACACCTTC
cdr3_length: 13
d_call: .
clone_size: .
v_call: TRBV5-1
j_call: TRBJ1-2

cdr3_aa: CASSPWTLMNTEAFF
cdr3_nt: TGTGCCAGCAGTCCCTGGACACTGATGAACACTGAAGCTTTCTTT
cdr3_length: 15
d_call: .
clone_size: once
v_call: TRBV27
j_call: TRBJ1-1

cdr3_aa: CATGGMGSNQPQHF
cdr3_nt: TGTGCCACCGGGGGGATGGGTAGCAATCAGCCCCAGCATTTT
cdr3_length: 14
d_call: .
clone_size: .
v_call: TRBV15
j_call: TRBJ1-5

cdr3_aa: CASSQTRGVAYEQYF
cdr3_nt: TGCGCCAGCAGCCAAACCCGGGGGGTCGCCTACGAGCAGTACTTC
cdr3_length: 15
d_call: TRBD2
clone_size: .
v_call: TRBV4-3
j_call: TRBJ2-7

cdr3_aa: CATDSLNTEAFF
cdr3_nt: TGTGCCACAGACAGTTTGAACACTGAAGCTTTCTTT
cdr3_length: 12
d_call: .
clone_size: .
v_call: TRBV28
j_call: TRBJ1-1

cdr3_aa: CATSRDPGYEQYF
cdr3_nt: TGTGCCACCAGCAGAGATCCAGGGTACGAGCAGTACTTC
cdr3_length: 13
d_call: .
clone_size: .
v_call: TRBV15
j_call: TRBJ2-7

cdr3_aa: CASSMRGLGYEQYF
cdr3_nt: TGTGCCAGTAGTATGAGGGGACTTGGGTACGAGCAGTACTTC
cdr3_length: 14
d_call: .
clone_size: .
v_call: TRBV19
j_call: TRBJ2-7

cdr3_aa: CASSMSDRAGYTF
cdr3_nt: TGTGCCAGTAGTATGTCCGACAGGGCTGGCTACACCTTC
cdr3_length: 13
d_call: TRBD1
clone_size: .
v_call: TRBV19
j_call: TRBJ1-2

cdr3_aa: CASSQETVPSTDTQYF
cdr3_nt: TGCGCCAGCAGCCAAGAAACTGTTCCTAGCACAGATACGCAGTATTTT
cdr3_length: 16
d_call: .
clone_size: .
v_call: TRBV4-1
j_call: TRBJ2-3

cdr3_aa: CASSRDRGETQYF
cdr3_nt: TGTGCCAGCAGCCGAGACAGGGGGGAGACCCAGTACTTC
cdr3_length: 13
d_call: TRBD1
clone_size: .
v_call: TRBV7-8
j_call: TRBJ2-5

cdr3_aa: CASSLRSNTEAFF
cdr3_nt: TGCGCCAGCAGCTTGCGGTCTAACACTGAAGCTTTCTTT
cdr3_length: 13
d_call: .
clone_size: .
v_call: TRBV5-1
j_call: TRBJ1-1

cdr3_aa: CAWNRGHPYGYTF
cdr3_nt: TGTGCCTGGAACAGGGGCCATCCCTATGGCTACACCTTC
cdr3_length: 13
d_call: TRBD1
clone_size: .
v_call: TRBV30
j_call: TRBJ1-2

cdr3_aa: CASSQDGQNYGYTF
cdr3_nt: TGTGCCAGCAGCCAAGATGGCCAAAACTATGGCTACACCTTC
cdr3_length: 14
d_call: .
clone_size: .
v_call: TRBV4-2
j_call: TRBJ1-2

cdr3_aa: CASSPASGGKNTEAFF
cdr3_nt: TGTGCCAGCTCACCCGCCTCAGGGGGGAAGAACACTGAAGCTTTCTTT
cdr3_length: 16
d_call: TRBD1
clone_size: .
v_call: TRBV18
j_call: TRBJ1-1

cdr3_aa: CASSQAPGGSSGANVLTF
cdr3_nt: TGCGCCAGCAGCCAAGCCCCAGGGGGCTCCTCTGGGGCCAACGTCCTGACTTTC
cdr3_length: 18
d_call: TRBD1
clone_size: .
v_call: TRBV4-3
j_call: TRBJ2-6

cdr3_aa: CASSLTGSTYEQYF
cdr3_nt: TGTGCCAGCAGCTTGACGGGGTCCACCTACGAGCAGTACTTC
cdr3_length: 14
d_call: .
clone_size: .
v_call: TRBV11-2
j_call: TRBJ2-7

cdr3_aa: CASSLDSNNYGYTF
cdr3_nt: TGTGCCAGCAGCTTAGATTCAAATAACTATGGCTACACCTTC
cdr3_length: 14
d_call: .
clone_size: .
v_call: TRBV11-2
j_call: TRBJ1-2

cdr3_aa: CASSFSGGGANYGYTF
cdr3_nt: TGTGCCAGCAGCTTCTCGGGAGGGGGTGCTAACTATGGCTACACCTTC
cdr3_length: 16
d_call: .
clone_size: .
v_call: TRBV7-9
j_call: TRBJ1-2

cdr3_aa: CASSYSPGAYNEQFF
cdr3_nt: TGTGCCAGCAGTTACTCTCCGGGGGCCTACAATGAGCAGTTCTTC
cdr3_length: 15
d_call: .
clone_size: .
v_call: TRBV6-5
j_call: TRBJ2-1

cdr3_aa: CASSRRGQNEQFF
cdr3_nt: TGTGCCAGCAGCCGGAGGGGCCAGAATGAGCAGTTCTTC
cdr3_length: 13
d_call: .
clone_size: .
v_call: TRBV2
j_call: TRBJ2-1

cdr3_aa: CASSLRFGAGTTANYGYTF
cdr3_nt: TGTGCCAGCAGCTTAAGGTTCGGGGCAGGGACAACTGCTAACTATGGCTACACCTTC
cdr3_length: 19
d_call: .
clone_size: once
v_call: TRBV7-8
j_call: TRBJ1-2

cdr3_aa: CASRPNPAVFQETQYF
cdr3_nt: TGTGCCAGCAGACCTAATCCCGCGGTGTTCCAAGAGACCCAGTACTTC
cdr3_length: 16
d_call: .
clone_size: .
v_call: TRBV3-1/TRBV3-2
j_call: TRBJ2-5

cdr3_aa: CASSEGTGVETQYF
cdr3_nt: TGCGCCAGCAGTGAGGGGACAGGGGTTGAGACCCAGTACTTC
cdr3_length: 14
d_call: TRBD1
clone_size: .
v_call: TRBV10-1
j_call: TRBJ2-5

cdr3_aa: CASSLAPQGTGTGELFF
cdr3_nt: TGCGCCAGCAGCTTGGCCCCGCAGGGGACGGGCACCGGGGAGCTGTTTTTT
cdr3_length: 17
d_call: .
clone_size: .
v_call: TRBV5-1
j_call: TRBJ2-2

cdr3_aa: CASSYPLGQRDYEQYF
cdr3_nt: TGTGCCAGCAGTTACCCACTGGGACAGAGAGACTACGAGCAGTACTTC
cdr3_length: 16
d_call: TRBD1
clone_size: .
v_call: TRBV6-2/TRBV6-3
j_call: TRBJ2-7

cdr3_aa: CASSLGGPPYEQYF
cdr3_nt: TGCGCCAGCAGCTTGGGGGGGCCTCCCTACGAGCAGTACTTC
cdr3_length: 14
d_call: .
clone_size: .
v_call: TRBV5-1
j_call: TRBJ2-7

cdr3_aa: CASSLTQGADYGYTF
cdr3_nt: TGTGCCAGCAGCTTAACCCAGGGGGCGGACTATGGCTACACCTTC
cdr3_length: 15
d_call: TRBD1
clone_size: .
v_call: TRBV7-3
j_call: TRBJ1-2

cdr3_aa: CASSGLAGGSTDTQYF
cdr3_nt: TGTGCCAGCAGCGGACTGGCGGGGGGAAGCACAGATACGCAGTATTTT
cdr3_length: 16
d_call: TRBD2
clone_size: .
v_call: TRBV3-1/TRBV3-2
j_call: TRBJ2-3

cdr3_aa: CASSEPGYGYTF
cdr3_nt: TGTGCCAGCAGTGAACCAGGCTATGGCTACACCTTC
cdr3_length: 12
d_call: .
clone_size: .
v_call: TRBV6-4
j_call: TRBJ1-2

cdr3_aa: CASSFDQGAQFF
cdr3_nt: TGTGCCAGCAGCTTCGACCAGGGGGCGCAGTTCTTC
cdr3_length: 12
d_call: TRBD1
clone_size: .
v_call: TRBV7-3
j_call: TRBJ2-1

cdr3_aa: CASSQDWGTGNYEQYF
cdr3_nt: TGCGCCAGCAGCCAAGATTGGGGGACAGGAAACTACGAGCAGTACTTC
cdr3_length: 16
d_call: TRBD1
clone_size: .
v_call: TRBV4-1
j_call: TRBJ2-7

cdr3_aa: CAPRYGNTEAFF
cdr3_nt: TGTGCCCCTCGGTATGGGAACACTGAAGCTTTCTTT
cdr3_length: 12
d_call: .
clone_size: .
v_call: TRBV9
j_call: TRBJ1-1

cdr3_aa: CASSTIDRGNGYTF
cdr3_nt: TGTGCCAGTAGTACTATTGACAGGGGGAATGGCTACACCTTC
cdr3_length: 14
d_call: TRBD1
clone_size: .
v_call: TRBV19
j_call: TRBJ1-2